This T cell receptor beta chain was sequenced during a study of T cells in Graves' hyperthyroidism and ophthalmopathy. Germline loops: CDR1 MNHNY, CDR2 SVGAGI (reference sequence). This CDR3 has 15 amino acids. V lost 3 bases to trimming and J lost 1 base, with 10 bases between them. Amplification of TCR beta CDR3 regions used RNA as the template. First-round RT-PCR of the TCR CDR3 relied on the HTBI primer set. Each CDR3 protein is one row after TCRdb ran MiXCR on the multiplex PCR reads. Among over 700,000 distinct CDR3 sequences listed, roughly 40% were seen once. This clonotype originated in a man between 18 and 29 years old with Graves' hyperthyroidism. The rearrangement joins TRBV6-6 to TRBJ1-3, with unresolved D. The sample was blood. The CDR3 protein is CASSYMGLSGNTIYF. CDR3 DNA: TGTGCCAGCAGTTATATGGGGTTGTCTGGAAACACCATATATTTT.